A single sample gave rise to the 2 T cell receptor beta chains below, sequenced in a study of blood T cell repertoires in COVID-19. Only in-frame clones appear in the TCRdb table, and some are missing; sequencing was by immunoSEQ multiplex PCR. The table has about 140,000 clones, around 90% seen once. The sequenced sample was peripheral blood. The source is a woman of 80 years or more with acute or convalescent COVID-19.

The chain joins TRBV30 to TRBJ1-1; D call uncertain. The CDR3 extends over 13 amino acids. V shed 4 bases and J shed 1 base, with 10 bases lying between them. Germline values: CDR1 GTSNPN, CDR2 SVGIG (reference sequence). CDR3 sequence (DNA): TGTGCCTGGACGCGGCAGAGGAACACTGAAGCTTTCTTT. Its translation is CAWTRQRNTEAFF.

CDR3 sequence: CASSGTDGYTF. CDR3 DNA: TGTGCCAGCAGCGGGACAGATGGCTACACCTTC. The rearrangement joins TRBV9 to TRBJ1-2; perhaps TRBD1 as D (6 bases). The CDR3 runs to 11 residues. V was shortened by 3 bases and J by 6 bases, with 6 bases between the two germline ends. Germline V gene lookup returns CDR1 SGDLS and CDR2 YYNGEE.